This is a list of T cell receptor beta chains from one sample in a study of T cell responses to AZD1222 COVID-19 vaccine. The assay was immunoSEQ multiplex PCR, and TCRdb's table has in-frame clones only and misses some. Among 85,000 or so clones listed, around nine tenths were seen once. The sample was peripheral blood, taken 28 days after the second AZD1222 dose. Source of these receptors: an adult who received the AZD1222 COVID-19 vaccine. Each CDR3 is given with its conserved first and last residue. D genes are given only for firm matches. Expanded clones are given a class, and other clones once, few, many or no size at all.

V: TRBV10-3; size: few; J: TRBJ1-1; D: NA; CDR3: CAISESNEAFF; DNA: TGTGCCATCAGTGAGTCTAATGAAGCTTTCTTT
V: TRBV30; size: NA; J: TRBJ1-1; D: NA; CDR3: CAWTGGGAEAFF; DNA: TGTGCCTGGACCGGAGGGGGGGCTGAAGCTTTCTTT
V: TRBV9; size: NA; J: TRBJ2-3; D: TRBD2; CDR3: CASSVGLARTDTQYF; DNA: TGTGCCAGCAGCGTAGGACTAGCACGCACAGATACGCAGTATTTT
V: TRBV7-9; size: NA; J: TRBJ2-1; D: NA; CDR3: CASSLGQQYSSYNEQFF; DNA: TGTGCCAGCAGCTTAGGACAGCAATACAGCTCCTACAATGAGCAGTTCTTC
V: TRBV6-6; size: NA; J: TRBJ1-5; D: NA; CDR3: CASSPTRPGAQPQHF; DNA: TGTGCCAGCAGCCCCACTCGACCCGGGGCACAGCCCCAGCATTTT
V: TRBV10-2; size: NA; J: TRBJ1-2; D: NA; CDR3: CASSESRKGPYGYTF; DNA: TGCGCCAGCAGTGAGTCGAGGAAAGGGCCTTATGGCTACACCTTC
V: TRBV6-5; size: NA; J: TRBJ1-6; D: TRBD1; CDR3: CASSSGQLNSPLHF; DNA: TGTGCCAGCAGCTCGGGACAGCTTAATTCACCCCTCCACTTT
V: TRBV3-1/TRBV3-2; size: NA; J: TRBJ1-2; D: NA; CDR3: CASSQDTGWDGYTF; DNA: TGTGCCAGCAGTCAAGATACCGGGTGGGATGGCTACACCTTC
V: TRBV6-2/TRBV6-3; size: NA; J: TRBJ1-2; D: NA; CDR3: CASSRAWPPGYTF; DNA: TGTGCCAGCAGTCGCGCGTGGCCGCCGGGCTACACCTTC
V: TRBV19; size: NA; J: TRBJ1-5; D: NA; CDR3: CASGLGQPQHF; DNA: TGTGCCAGTGGCTTAGGTCAGCCCCAGCATTTT
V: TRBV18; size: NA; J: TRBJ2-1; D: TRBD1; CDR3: CASSPPLGGGDEQFF; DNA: TGTGCCAGCTCACCACCGCTAGGGGGCGGCGATGAGCAGTTCTTC
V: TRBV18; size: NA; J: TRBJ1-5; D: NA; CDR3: CASSLGNSNQPQHF; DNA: TGTGCCAGCTCATTGGGAAATAGCAATCAGCCCCAGCATTTT
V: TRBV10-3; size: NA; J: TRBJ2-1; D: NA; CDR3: CAISETWTGRIYNEQFF; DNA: TGTGCCATCAGTGAGACCTGGACCGGACGGATCTACAATGAGCAGTTCTTC
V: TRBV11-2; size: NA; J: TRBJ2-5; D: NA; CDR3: CASSFGTGETQYF; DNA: TGTGCCAGCAGCTTTGGTACGGGGGAGACCCAGTACTTC
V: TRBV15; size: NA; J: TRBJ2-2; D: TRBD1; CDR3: CATSRLGQGAGGELFF; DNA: TGTGCCACCAGCAGATTGGGACAGGGGGCTGGCGGGGAGCTGTTTTTT
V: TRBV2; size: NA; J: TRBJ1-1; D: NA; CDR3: CASSDPGRAEAFF; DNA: TGTGCCAGCAGCGACCCCGGACGGGCTGAAGCTTTCTTT
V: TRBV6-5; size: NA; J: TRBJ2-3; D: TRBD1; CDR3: CASDLTEGAVTQYF; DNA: TGTGCCAGCGATCTTACAGAGGGGGCTGTTACGCAGTATTTT